Below, 23 T cell receptor beta chains from the same sample are listed, as sequenced in a study of shared clonotypes between healthy human individuals. The method was immunoSEQ multiplex PCR; TCRdb's version includes in-frame clones alone and lacks a portion of them. Here the sample spans over 95,000 clones, around 68% being singletons. Sequencing was carried out using memory CD8+ T cells sorted from blood. Specified subset: CD45RO+ cells pooled with CCR7-negative TemRA cells. The receptors here all came from a woman aged 25 to 39 in good health.

This clone showed up many times. The rearrangement uses TRBV13 and TRBJ2-1, with 12 bases that match TRBD2. The junction had 4 bases not matched to a gene; V was cut back by 3 bases and J by 4 bases. This CDR3 contains 16 residues. Germline V gene sequence: CDR1 PRHDT, CDR2 FYEKMQ (reference sequence). CDR3 protein: CASSFPGLAGYNEQFF. In nucleotides, the CDR3 is TGTGCCAGCAGCTTTCCCGGACTAGCGGGGTACAATGAGCAGTTCTTC.

There are many counts of this clone. The chain's CDR3 is CAISESSPYTGELFF. CDR3 DNA sequence: TGTGCCATCAGTGAGTCTTCGCCCTACACCGGGGAGCTGTTTTTT. The chain uses TRBV10-3 and TRBJ2-2; no definite D call. Germline CDR1 and CDR2: ENHRY and SYGVKD. V gave up 0 bases and J gave up 3 bases, with 8 bases separating them. This CDR3 comprises 15 residues.

There are a few counts of this clone. A much larger clone is a single base away; this may be a read error. The chain links TRBV28 to TRBJ2-2; the match to TRBD1 covers 7 bases. CDR3 length equals 13 residues. Germline trimming cut 5 bases from V and 3 bases from J; bases unmatched to any gene: 0. Germline values: CDR1 MDHEN, CDR2 SYDVKM. CDR3 sequence (DNA): TGTGCCAGCAGTACAGGGGACACCGGGGAGCTGTTTTTT. Protein product: CASSTGDTGELFF.

J is TRBJ1-1 and V is TRBV7-5. TRBV7-5 is tagged as a pseudogene. The CDR3 runs 15 residues. The chain's CDR3 is CVRSSTHVPNTEAFF. The CDR3 DNA follows: TGTGTCAGAAGCTCTACCCACGTTCCGAACACTGAAGCTTTCTTT.

This chain uses TRBV19 with TRBJ2-4, with 10 bases lining up with TRBD1. After removal of 4 bases from V and 8 bases from J, the junction contained 11 bases not matched to a gene. Germline V gene data show CDR1 as LNHDA and CDR2 as SQIVND (reference sequence). This CDR3 is 16 amino acids long. CDR3 protein: CASSTTGGKGSDIQYF. The CDR3 nucleotides are TGTGCCAGTAGTACGACAGGGGGCAAGGGGTCCGACATTCAGTACTTC. Together with reference TRBV19 and TRBJ2-4, the CDR3 gives the full variable domain: DGGITQSPKYLFRKEGQNVTLSCEQNLNHDAMYWYRQDPGQGLRLIYYSQIVNDFQKGDIAEGYSVSREKKESFPLTVTSAQKNPTAFYLCASSTTGGKGSDIQYFGAGTRLSVL.

The chain links TRBV25-1 to TRBJ2-5; no reliable D call. The V end was cut by 7 bases, the J end by 5 bases, with 14 bases between. The CDR3 has 13 amino acids. Germline V CDR1 and CDR2: MGHDK, SYGVNS. DNA of the CDR3: TGTGCCAGCACCGGAGACAAAGGGGAGACCCAGTACTTC. It yields the protein CASTGDKGETQYF.

This chain joins TRBV5-1 and TRBJ2-3; 12 bases are a match to TRBD2. This CDR3 is 19 amino acids long. CDR1 and CDR2 from the germline V gene are SGHRS and YFSETQ. V trimming: 3 bases; J trimming: 4 bases; junction bases outside the gene matches: 15. CDR3: CASSSTRLAGVEMADTQYF. CDR3 DNA sequence: TGCGCCAGCAGCTCTACCCGACTAGCGGGAGTGGAGATGGCAGATACGCAGTATTTT.

The gene calls are TRBV6-1 and TRBJ2-6, with D possibly TRBD2 on 6 matching bases. The germline V gene encodes CDR1 MNHNS and CDR2 SASEGT. CDR3 length: 16 residues. V shed 1 base and J shed 2 bases, with 9 bases lying between them. The CDR3 sequence: CASSEDPGAGANVLTF. DNA for the CDR3: TGTGCCAGCAGTGAAGATCCGGGGGCTGGGGCCAACGTCCTGACTTTC.

The chain links TRBV27 to TRBJ2-2, with TRBD1 matching 9 bases. In germline, CDR1 is MNHEY, CDR2 SMNVEV (reference sequence). Trimming cost V 7 bases and J 4 bases; bases outside gene matches: 19. The CDR3 runs to 19 residues. The DNA for the CDR3 is TGTGCCAGCACCCCCGCCGACAAAGTCGGGACAGGGCGCACCGGGGAGCTGTTTTTT. This translates into CASTPADKVGTGRTGELFF.

This rearrangement joins TRBV4-1 to TRBJ2-3; 9 bases map to TRBD2. Germline V gene sequence: CDR1 MGHRA, CDR2 YSYEKL. Trimming took 0 bases from V and 2 from J; bases not matched to a gene: 9. This CDR3 is 18 amino acids long. The CDR3 loop reads CASSQDDLAGLVTDTQYF. Here the CDR3 DNA reads TGCGCCAGCAGCCAAGATGATCTAGCGGGACTTGTCACAGATACGCAGTATTTT.

DNA for the CDR3: TGTGCCAGCAGTCCCGGACGCCCAGGGGTCGGGGAGCAGTACTTC. It is translated as CASSPGRPGVGEQYF. The V and J genes are TRBV6-5 and TRBJ2-7; D might be TRBD1 (6 bases). V was pared by 5 bases and J by 7 bases, with 21 bases between. The germline V gene encodes CDR1 MNHEY and CDR2 SVGAGI. The CDR3 extends over 15 amino acids.

The rearrangement uses TRBV5-5 and TRBJ1-4, with 9 positions matching TRBD1. The ends lost 5 bases at V and 6 bases at J; junction bases unmatched: 8. Germline-derived CDR1 and CDR2 are SGHKS and YYEKEE (reference sequence). CDR3 size: 15 residues. This CDR3 reads CASRKNRGPDEKLFF. The DNA of the CDR3 is TGTGCCAGCAGAAAGAACAGGGGGCCGGATGAAAAACTGTTTTTT. Variable domain in full (rest from reference TRBV5-5 and TRBJ1-4): DAGVTQSPTHLIKTRGQQVTLRCSPISGHKSVSWYQQVLGQGPQFIFQYYEKEERGRGNFPDRFSARQFPNYSSELNVNALLLGDSALYLCASRKNRGPDEKLFFGSGTQLSVL.

At least ten counts were recorded for this clone. Other nucleotide sequences from this sample produce the same CDR3. J is TRBJ2-2 and V is TRBV7-2; D gene uncertain. The germline gives CDR1 SGHTA, CDR2 FQGNSA. Trimming cost V 2 bases and J 5 bases, with 6 bases left between them. This CDR3 has 13 amino acids. The chain's CDR3 is CASSLSETGELFF. The CDR3 DNA follows: TGTGCCAGCAGCTTATCCGAGACCGGGGAGCTGTTTTTT.

The V call is TRBV14, the J call TRBJ2-4, with 8 bases identical to TRBD2. The CDR3 extends over 16 amino acids. V dropped 4 bases and J dropped 0; count of bases not matched to a gene: 5. Germline V CDR1 and CDR2: SGHDN, FVKESK. The CDR3 protein is CASSPSGGLAKNIQYF. The DNA for the CDR3 is TGTGCCAGCAGCCCATCGGGAGGGCTAGCCAAAAACATTCAGTACTTC.

This chain uses TRBV25-1 with TRBJ2-7, with D possibly being TRBD2 (6 bases). Trimming stripped 4 bases from V and 6 bases from J, with 13 bases between. CDR1 is MGHDK and CDR2 is SYGVNS in the germline V gene. This CDR3 region has 13 residues. Here the CDR3 reads CASSGWEVPEQYF. CDR3 in DNA: TGTGCCAGCAGTGGTTGGGAGGTCCCCGAGCAGTACTTC.

For this clone: This sample also contains other DNA sequences that code for the same CDR3. This rearrangement joins TRBV27 to TRBJ2-3, with TRBD2 matching over 7 bases. V was pared by 3 bases and J by 3 bases, with 3 bases of the junction left unmatched. Germline loops: CDR1 MNHEY, CDR2 SMNVEV (reference sequence). The CDR3 extends over 14 amino acids. The CDR3 sequence is CASSLGGSTDTQYF. The DNA for the CDR3 is TGTGCCAGCAGTTTGGGCGGGAGTACAGATACGCAGTATTTT.

This sequence joins TRBV7-5 and TRBJ2-5. TRBV7-5 is a documented pseudogene. The CDR3 is made up of 15 amino acids. This CDR3 reads CASSLGDGHTETQYF. CDR3 nucleotides: TGTGCCAGCAGCTTGGGGGACGGCCATACGGAGACCCAGTACTTC.

The chain links TRBV2 to TRBJ2-1; 7 bases are a match to TRBD1. The CDR3 spans 13 residues. The germline gives CDR1 SNHLY, CDR2 FYNNEI. Trimming at V came to 5 bases and at J to 4 bases, leaving 2 bases not matched to a gene. The CDR3 loop is CASSLTGYNEQFF. The DNA for the CDR3 is TGTGCCAGCAGTTTGACAGGGTACAATGAGCAGTTCTTC.

The rearrangement uses TRBV7-9 and TRBJ2-3; TRBD2 matches 8 bases. This CDR3 is 16 amino acids long. V lost 3 bases, J lost 8 bases, and 13 bases stayed unmatched. From germline, CDR1 is SEHNR and CDR2 FQNEAQ (reference sequence). The CDR3 spells CASSFNLAGTLGTQYF. CDR3 nucleotide sequence: TGTGCCAGCAGCTTTAATCTAGCGGGTACCTTGGGTACGCAGTATTTT.

V is TRBV28 and J is TRBJ1-1; maybe TRBD1 (5 bases). Germline CDR1 MDHEN, CDR2 SYDVKM. V lost 2 bases to trimming and J lost 0 bases, with 10 bases between them. The CDR3 length is 15 residues. CDR3 residues: CASSLGGRLNTEAFF. The CDR3 coding sequence is TGTGCCAGCAGTTTAGGGGGACGGCTGAACACTGAAGCTTTCTTT.

The chain carries TRBV28 and TRBJ2-5; D may be TRBD2 (6 bases). The J call may be incorrect, as the DNA end agrees better with TRBJ2-7. Germline loops: CDR1 MDHEN, CDR2 SYDVKM. The CDR3 is made up of 14 amino acids. The CDR3 loop is CASSFGSGSYEQYF. CDR3 nucleotides: TGTGCCAGCAGTTTCGGTAGCGGCTCCTACGAGCAGTACTTC.

As concerns this clone: This may be a read error, as it is one base from a much larger clone. This chain connects TRBV6-5 to TRBJ1-1; D is unclear. This CDR3 is built from 12 residues. V was pared by 6 bases and J by 0 bases, with 5 bases between. Germline-derived CDR1 and CDR2 are MNHEY and SVGAGI. The CDR3 spells CASSTMNTEAFF. The CDR3 DNA is TGTGCCAGCAGCACAATGAACACTGAAGCTTTCTTT.

The chain couples TRBV7-9 to TRBJ2-3, with a tentative D call TRBD2 (5 bases). The germline CDR1 and CDR2 sequences are SEHNR and FQNEAQ (reference sequence). The V gene lost 4 bases and the J gene lost 2 bases, with 10 bases spanning the gap. This CDR3 comprises 14 residues. CDR3 sequence: CASSSRAYTDTQYF. Here the CDR3 DNA reads TGTGCCAGCAGCTCGAGGGCGTACACAGATACGCAGTATTTT.